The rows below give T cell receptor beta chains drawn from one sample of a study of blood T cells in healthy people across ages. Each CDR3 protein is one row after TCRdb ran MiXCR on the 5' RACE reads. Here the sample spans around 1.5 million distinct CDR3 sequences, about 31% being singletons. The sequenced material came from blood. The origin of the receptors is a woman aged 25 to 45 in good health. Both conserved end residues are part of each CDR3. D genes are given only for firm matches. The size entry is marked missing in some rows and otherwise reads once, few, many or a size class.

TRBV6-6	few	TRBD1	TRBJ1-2	TGTGCCAGCAGGGCCGGGACAGGGGACAACTATGGCTACACCTTC	CASRAGTGDNYGYTF
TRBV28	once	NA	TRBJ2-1	TGTGCCAGCAGTTTATCACTAGCTCGGTACAATGAGCAGTTCTTC	CASSLSLARYNEQFF
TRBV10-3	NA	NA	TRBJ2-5	TGTGCCATCAGTGAACTAGTAGAACATGAGCAGTACTTC	CAISELVEHEQYF
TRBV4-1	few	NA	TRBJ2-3	TGCGCCAGCAGCCAAGCCCCCCCTCGGGGAGATACGCAGTATTTT	CASSQAPPRGDTQYF
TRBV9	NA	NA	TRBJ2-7	TGTGCCAGCAGCGTAGAGGACAGTAACTACGAGCAGTACTTC	CASSVEDSNYEQYF
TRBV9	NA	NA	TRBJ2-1	TGTGCCAGCAGCGCAGAGGGGACTGCAGCCTACAATGAGCAGTTCTTC	CASSAEGTAAYNEQFF
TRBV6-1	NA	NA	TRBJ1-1	TGTGCCAGCAGTGTTATGGGCTCTAACACTGAAGCTTTCTTT	CASSVMGSNTEAFF
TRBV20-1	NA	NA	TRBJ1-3	TGCAGTGCTAGAGATCTGCCCAGCTCTGGAAACACCATATATTTT	CSARDLPSSGNTIYF
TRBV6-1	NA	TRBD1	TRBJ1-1	TGTGCCAGCAGTCTAGGGACAGGGGGCTCGAACACTGAAGCTTTCTTT	CASSLGTGGSNTEAFF
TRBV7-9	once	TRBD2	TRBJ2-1	TGTGCCAGCAGCTCGGACAGGACTAGCGGGGGGGCCTACAATGAGCAGTTCTTC	CASSSDRTSGGAYNEQFF
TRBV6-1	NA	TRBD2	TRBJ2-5	TGTGCCAGCAGTGATTGGGGGAGCGGGAGAAGTTCGGAGACCCAGTACTTC	CASSDWGSGRSSETQYF
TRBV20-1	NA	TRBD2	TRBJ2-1	TGCAGTGCTAGAACAAGGACTAGCGGGCGCTCCTACAATGAGCAGTTCTTC	CSARTRTSGRSYNEQFF
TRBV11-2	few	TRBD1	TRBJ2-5	TGTGCCAGCAGCTCGACAGGGGTCTTTGGGGAGACCCAGTACTTC	CASSSTGVFGETQYF
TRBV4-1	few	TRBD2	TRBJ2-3	TGCGCCAGCAGCCATGCCGGGACTAGCGGGACCGGAACGCAGTATTTT	CASSHAGTSGTGTQYF
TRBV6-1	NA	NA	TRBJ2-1	TGTGCCAGCCGTGACCCCCTCGCGCTGGGCAATGAGCAGTTCTTC	CASRDPLALGNEQFF
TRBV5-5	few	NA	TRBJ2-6	TGTGCCAGCAGCTTGGTGGACAGCTACGGCTCTGGGGCCAACGTCCTGACTTTC	CASSLVDSYGSGANVLTF
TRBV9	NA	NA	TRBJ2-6	TGTGCCAGCAGCGTACAGGGGATTTCCTCTGGGGCCAACGTCCTGACTTTC	CASSVQGISSGANVLTF
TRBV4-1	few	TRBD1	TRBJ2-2	TGCGCCAGCAGACCTGGACAGGGGGACACCGGGGAGTTGTTTTTT	CASRPGQGDTGELFF
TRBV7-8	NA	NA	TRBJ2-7	TGTGCCAGCAGCCCTCCCCAGACGTTCTACGAGCAGTACTTC	CASSPPQTFYEQYF
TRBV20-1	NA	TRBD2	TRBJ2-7	TGCAGTGCTAGAGATTCGAGCGGGAGGTTCGGGTTCGTTGACGAGCAGTACTTC	CSARDSSGRFGFVDEQYF
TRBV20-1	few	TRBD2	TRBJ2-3	TGCAGTGCTAGGAGCGGGGTCGATTTGGATACGCAGTATTTT	CSARSGVDLDTQYF
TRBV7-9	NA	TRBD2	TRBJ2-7	TGTGCCAGCAGCCCGAACTCCGCTAGCGGCGAGCAGTACTTC	CASSPNSASGEQYF
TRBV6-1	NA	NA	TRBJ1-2	TGTGCCAGCAGTGAAGCTGGGGGCCTCGGCTTCAAATATGGCTACACCTTC	CASSEAGGLGFKYGYTF
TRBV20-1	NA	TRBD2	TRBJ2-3	TGCAGTGCACCCCGAGCAGCGGGAGGACGCTATACGCAGTATTTT	CSAPRAAGGRYTQYF
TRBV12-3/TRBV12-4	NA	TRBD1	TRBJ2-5	TGTGTCAGCAGTCCAGGACAGGGACAAGAGACCCAGTACTTC	CVSSPGQGQETQYF
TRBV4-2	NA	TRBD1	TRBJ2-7	TGTGCCAGCAGCCAAGGCTGGGGACAGGGGACCTACGAGCAGTACTTC	CASSQGWGQGTYEQYF
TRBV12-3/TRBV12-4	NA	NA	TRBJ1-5	TGTGCCAGCAGTTTGGCGGGCTCAGCCCAGCATTTT	CASSLAGSAQHF